The following is a T cell receptor beta chain sequence with its context. The target antigen is unknown. Produced via immunoSEQ multiplex PCR; TCRdb's table is partial and in-frame only. Of around 690,000 clones listed, roughly 87% are singletons. The source of the sample is a study of shared clonotypes between healthy human individuals. Broader study findings: What limited the represented genetic and exposure-history diversity was the small number of donors.

This CDR3 region has 12 residues. With 1 base removed from V and 9 bases from J, the gap between germline ends came to 7 bases. Germline-derived CDR1 and CDR2 are LNHDA and SQIVND (reference sequence). The sequence was obtained from a man younger than 35 in good health. Some clones in this sample may be carry-over from other donors' samples. The chain uses TRBV19 and TRBJ2-1; no clear D gene. The sample consisted of memory CD8+ T cells from PBMCs. The sample's subset: CD45RO+ cells pooled with CCR7-negative TemRA cells. DNA of the CDR3: TGTGCCAGTAGTATAGTGGTTGGTGAGCAGTTCTTC. Translation: CASSIVVGEQFF.